Detailed here is one TCR beta chain. The V gene's germline CDR1 is SNHLY and CDR2 FYNNEI. The CDR3 extends over 13 amino acids. Trimming left V 9 bases short and J 6 bases short, with 17 bases between. These data are taken from a study of cytomegalovirus exposure and HLA in healthy donors. Overall study: Roughly 180 million T cells yielded around 120 million unique TCR beta sequences in earlier analysis.

PCR was performed using 60 Vbeta and 13 Jbeta primers. Generated by immunoSEQ multiplex PCR, the TCRdb table keeps only in-frame clones and is missing some. The sample holds more than 45,000 clones, under 75% seen once. The TCR sequence derives from a young man in good health and CMV-seronegative. The source material was PBMCs. The chain uses TRBV2 and TRBJ1-1, with D maybe TRBD1 (5 bases). The CDR3 DNA reads TGTGCCAGGGGACTCCTAAAAACCCCTGAAGCTTTCTTT. It codes for CARGLLKTPEAFF.